The 21 T cell receptor beta chains below were found in one sample sequenced in a study of OX40 agonist ivuxolimab in advanced cancers. Some clones are missing from TCRdb's copy, which holds only in-frame ones; the method was immunoSEQ multiplex PCR. The sample lists tens of thousands of clones; 80% to 90% were seen once. The sample in question was CD4+ or CD8+ T cells sorted from blood, obtained in a trial of the OX40 agonist ivuxolimab. The receptors were sampled from an adult with an advanced solid tumor such as melanoma, head and neck, liver or kidney cancer.

The V and J genes are TRBV5-1 and TRBJ2-6; the D gene is possibly TRBD2 (6 bases). CDR1 SGHRS and CDR2 YFSETQ come from the germline V gene. The CDR3 loop spans 18 amino acids. Trimming removed 6 bases from V and 2 bases from J, with 21 bases in between. The CDR3 DNA sequence: TGCGCCAGCACAGACTTGGGGGGTGATGGTACTGGGGCCAACGTCCTGACTTTC. Protein: CASTDLGGDGTGANVLTF.

The chain carries TRBV14 and TRBJ1-4; D possibly corresponds to TRBD1 (5 bases). Germline CDR1 SGHDN, CDR2 FVKESK. The CDR3 spans 15 residues. V lost 5 bases and J 0 bases, leaving 10 bases between the germline ends. CDR3 loop: CASSRDLATNEKLFF. Here the CDR3 DNA reads TGTGCCAGCAGCAGGGACCTTGCAACTAATGAAAAACTGTTTTTT. The full variable domain, its missing parts supplied by reference TRBV14 and TRBJ1-4, is EAGVTQFPSHSVIEKGQTVTLRCDPISGHDNLYWYRRVMGKEIKFLLHFVKESKQDESGMPNNRFLAERTGGTYSTLKVQPAELEDSGVYFCASSRDLATNEKLFFGSGTQLSVL.

The chain couples TRBV6-6 to TRBJ2-1; 15 bases match TRBD2. Germline CDR1 MNHNY, CDR2 SVGAGI (reference sequence). CDR3 length: 16 residues. Unmatched junction bases numbered 1, after V lost 6 bases and J lost 1 base. CDR3 nucleotides: TGTGCCAGCAGGGGACTAGCGGGAGGTTCCTACAATGAGCAGTTCTTC. It specifies CASRGLAGGSYNEQFF.

This clone has a handful of counts. This chain links TRBV28 with TRBJ2-3, with D hard to call. Trimming pared 5 bases from V and 3 bases from J, leaving 6 bases between. Germline-derived CDR1 and CDR2 are MDHEN and SYDVKM. This CDR3 spans 12 amino acids. DNA of the CDR3: TGTGCCAGCAGTCGCCATACAGATACGCAGTATTTT. Amino acids: CASSRHTDTQYF.

This clone was counted between two and nine times. The CDR3, as DNA: TGCGCCAGCAGCCCTGACAGGGGCAAGGGCTACACCTTC. Residues: CASSPDRGKGYTF. The chain links TRBV5-1 to TRBJ1-2; 8 bases agree with TRBD1. The J segment lost 8 bases and the V segment lost 4 bases, leaving 7 bases of the junction unmatched. Germline lookup yields CDR1 SGHRS and CDR2 YFSETQ. This CDR3 spans 13 amino acids.

J is TRBJ2-6 and V is TRBV18, with D uncertain. Looked up from germline, CDR1 is KGHSH and CDR2 is LQKENI. V was trimmed by 2 bases and J by 4 bases, leaving 6 bases between them. CDR3 length: 14 amino acids. The CDR3: CASSPTSGANVLTF. In nucleotides, the CDR3 is TGTGCCAGCTCACCAACGTCCGGGGCCAACGTCCTGACTTTC.

Regarding this clone: Different DNA sequences within this sample yield the same CDR3. The V gene is TRBV18, the J gene TRBJ2-5; D remains ambiguous. The V end was cut by 6 bases, the J end by 5 bases, with 10 bases between. This CDR3 is 12 amino acids long. CDR1 and CDR2 (germline): KGHSH, LQKENI. Here the CDR3 DNA reads TGTGCCAGCTCGCCTAATAGGGAGACCCAGTACTTC. The encoded protein is CASSPNRETQYF.

The chain combines TRBV28 with TRBJ2-7; 11 bases line up with TRBD1. Germline lookup yields CDR1 MDHEN and CDR2 SYDVKM. The CDR3 covers 15 residues. Trimming cost V 10 bases and J 3 bases; bases outside gene matches: 11. The DNA of the CDR3 is TGTGCCACCACCGCCCCAGGGACAGGGGGCTACGAGCAGTACTTC. This codes for CATTAPGTGGYEQYF.

V is TRBV5-1 and J is TRBJ2-7, with 13 bases lining up with TRBD2. CDR1 SGHRS and CDR2 YFSETQ come from the germline V gene. V lost 4 bases, J lost 5 bases, and 6 bases stayed unmatched. The CDR3 runs 15 residues. This CDR3 reads CASSRTGTSGDEQYF. In DNA form, the CDR3 reads TGCGCCAGCAGCCGTACCGGGACTAGCGGGGACGAGCAGTACTTC. The variable domain in full, with the rest retrieved from reference TRBV5-1 and TRBJ2-7, is KAGVTQTPRYLIKTRGQQVTLSCSPISGHRSVSWYQQTPGQGLQFLFEYFSETQRNKGNFPGRFSGRQFSNSRSEMNVSTLELGDSALYLCASSRTGTSGDEQYFGPGTRLTVT.

V is TRBV6-5 and J is TRBJ2-7, with D perhaps TRBD2 (5 bases). The germline gives CDR1 MNHEY, CDR2 SVGAGI. The CDR3 has 16 amino acids. Trimming left V 0 bases short and J 0 bases short, with 12 bases between. CDR3 amino acids: CASSYSGGRASYEQYF. The CDR3 nucleotides are TGTGCCAGCAGTTACTCGGGCGGGCGGGCCTCCTACGAGCAGTACTTC.

The chain combines TRBV7-9 with TRBJ2-1; TRBD2 is a possible D gene (7 bases). This CDR3 is 16 amino acids long. Trimming stripped 4 bases from V and 5 bases from J, with 18 bases between. Germline CDR1 SEHNR, CDR2 FQNEAQ (reference sequence). The CDR3 nucleotides read TGTGCCAGCAGCTCAACAGGGAGGGGGAACAACAATGAGCAGTTCTTC. Translation gives CASSSTGRGNNNEQFF.

The chain has TRBV28 and TRBJ1-3, with D hard to call. The CDR3 runs to 17 residues. Trimming removed 7 bases from V and 0 bases from J, with 19 bases in between. Germline CDR1 is MDHEN and CDR2 is SYDVKM. The CDR3 spells CASTPAGPALSGNTIYF. The CDR3 nucleotides read TGTGCCAGCACCCCCGCAGGACCCGCTCTCTCTGGAAACACCATATATTTT.

This clone was detected only a few times. The rearrangement links TRBV6-5 to TRBJ1-1; a possible D gene is TRBD1 (5 bases). This CDR3 is 15 amino acids long. Trimming cost V 4 bases and J 5 bases, with 17 bases left between them. Germline assignment: CDR1 MNHEY and CDR2 SVGAGI. DNA of the CDR3: TGTGCCAGCAGTTTCCGACAAATAGAGGGGACTGAAGCTTTCTTT. It specifies CASSFRQIEGTEAFF.

This chain links TRBV10-3 with TRBJ2-5; TRBD2 is a possible D gene (6 bases). The V gene lost 6 bases and the J gene lost 5 bases, with 10 bases spanning the gap. In germline, CDR1 is ENHRY, CDR2 SYGVKD. The CDR3 runs to 12 residues. The CDR3 bases are TGTGCCATCAGGGGGACTGGGGAGACCCAGTACTTC. Residues: CAIRGTGETQYF.

This clone was seen only once. The V gene is TRBV5-1, the J gene TRBJ2-7, with 10 bases fitting TRBD2. This CDR3 region has 13 residues. The V and J ends lost 0 bases and 7 bases, in that order; junction bases with no gene match: 1. Germline CDR1 reads SGHRS; CDR2 reads YFSETQ. The CDR3 sequence is CASSLVTSGEQYF. As DNA, the CDR3 is TGCGCCAGCAGCTTGGTGACTAGCGGGGAGCAGTACTTC.

This clone was seen a single time. The V gene is TRBV5-1, the J gene TRBJ2-2; TRBD2 aligns across 9 bases. CDR3 size: 17 residues. V shed 3 bases, J shed 4 bases, and the junction held 10 bases outside the gene matches. The germline V gene encodes CDR1 SGHRS and CDR2 YFSETQ. The CDR3 region has the DNA TGCGCCAGCAGCTCCGGAGCGGGAGGCAGGGGCACCGGGGAGCTGTTTTTT. Encoded protein: CASSSGAGGRGTGELFF.

The CDR3 DNA reads as TGTGCCAGCAGTTCCCGGACAGGCGGCGACACCATATATTTT. Its translation: CASSSRTGGDTIYF. The rearrangement joins TRBV27 to TRBJ1-3; 7 positions match TRBD1. With 4 bases clipped from V and 8 bases from J, the junction kept 8 bases outside the gene matches. CDR3 length equals 14 residues. Germline assignment: CDR1 MNHEY and CDR2 SMNVEV (reference sequence).

This chain uses TRBV29-1 with TRBJ2-5; unclear D gene. The CDR3 length is 12 residues. Germline-derived CDR1 and CDR2 are SQVTM and ANQGSEA. The V end lost 8 bases, the J end lost 3 bases, and 13 bases lay between the germline ends. CDR3 region: CSPRWAEETQYF. For the CDR3, the DNA is TGCAGCCCCAGGTGGGCGGAAGAGACCCAGTACTTC.

The rearrangement links TRBV28 to TRBJ1-5; tentative D call: TRBD1 (6 bases). Looked up from germline, CDR1 is MDHEN and CDR2 is SYDVKM. Trimming removed 4 bases from V and 7 bases from J, with 14 bases in between. The CDR3 spans 14 residues. This CDR3 is CASSSPLQGQPQHF. The CDR3 coding sequence is TGTGCCAGCAGTTCCCCACTACAGGGACAGCCCCAGCATTTT.

The chain carries TRBV29-1 and TRBJ1-6, with TRBD1 matching over 8 bases. V was pared by 5 bases and J by 8 bases, with 8 bases of the junction left unmatched. This CDR3 is built from 14 residues. Germline CDR1 reads SQVTM; CDR2 reads ANQGSEA. CDR3 sequence: CSVSWGQEDSPLHF. The CDR3 DNA sequence: TGCAGCGTTTCATGGGGACAGGAAGATTCACCCCTCCACTTT.

The J gene is TRBJ1-4, the V gene TRBV18; no definite D call. V lost 2 bases and J 5 bases, leaving 6 bases between the germline ends. This CDR3 has 13 residues. The V gene's germline CDR1 is KGHSH and CDR2 LQKENI. The CDR3 DNA reads TGTGCCAGCTCACCAGACAAGAATGAAAAACTGTTTTTT. As protein: CASSPDKNEKLFF.